This T cell receptor (beta chain) originates from a study of blood T cell repertoires in COVID-19. Study overall: Both acute and convalescent COVID-19 samples were obtained from the United States, Italy and Spain.

This clone was recorded a few times. Clones were sequenced by immunoSEQ multiplex PCR, and TCRdb holds only the in-frame ones, with some missing. The table includes some 280,000 clones, 89% detected once. The V gene lost 3 bases and the J gene lost 6 bases, with 10 bases spanning the gap. The CDR3 covers 12 residues. This TCR came from a woman in her thirties or forties who had recovered from COVID-19. The specimen sequenced was peripheral blood. This chain joins TRBV5-7 and TRBJ2-7, with D perhaps TRBD2 (5 bases). TRBV5-7 is an ORF, and what it does is uncertain. The CDR3 DNA sequence: TGTGCCAGCAGCTGCCGGGGAAGCGAGCAGTACTTC. Amino acid sequence: CASSCRGSEQYF.